This T cell receptor beta chain appears in the sequencing data of a study of blood T cell repertoires in COVID-19 (dated by TCRdb to 2020 to 2021). For context, the study as a whole: The collaborator samples originated in the United States, Italy and Spain and spanned the acute and convalescent phases of COVID-19. The material from the prospective study consisted of cDNA or gDNA derived from T cells, B-cell-depleted T cells, or PBMCs. Where available, HLA class I and class II types were taken from metadata supplied by the sample provider and were not determined by assay-based typing. Subjects who had been exposed to COVID-19, were actively infected with it, or had recovered from it provided the deeply sampled blood TCRbeta repertoires that made up the dataset. The repertoires were released in a freely available public database intended as a resource for research on the immune response to SARS-CoV-2. The samples were drawn from two sources: the first 160 participants of the ongoing ImmuneRACE study, and fewer than 1,500 subjects contributed by 6 global collaborators. Nearly every sample came with metadata listing a de-identified subject ID, COVID-19 status, age in years and sex. The study at large found these results: Clinical and demographic metadata were provided uncurated, with the amount varying by source and participant.

Whole blood was collected in K2EDTA tubes by collaborating institutions according to the institutions' own protocols. For TCRbeta analysis, collaborators shipped samples in one of three forms: frozen whole blood, isolated PBMCs, or DNA extracted from either of those sample types. There are 14 amino acids in the CDR3, from cysteine to phenylalanine inclusive. The kept DNA is CDR3 alone, 42 bases in frame from the first base. From a lookup of the germline V gene, CDR1 and CDR2 are MRHNA and SNTAGT. Germline trimming amounts to 6 bases on V and 3 bases on J, with 7 as the count of junction bases outside the gene matches. Details on this clone: It lacks a known antigen. One base away there is no much larger clone; base qualities are not given.

TCRbeta CDR3 regions were amplified from genomic DNA by means of the immunoSEQ Assay, a bias-controlled multiplex PCR. In the source study's methods: Nucleated cell counts per sample were estimated from amplification of reference gene primers within the assay. Sequence reads were collapsed and filtered to measure the absolute abundance of every unique TCRbeta CDR3 rearrangement. For each sample, productive Simpson clonality was calculated by taking the square root of Simpson's diversity index across productive rearrangements. TCRdb provides this immuneACCESS table in a form limited to in-frame rearrangements. Some clones are lacking; in checked studies, under half of them reflect an unresolved V gene, and why the rest are absent is not known. V and J calls and clone size follow that table, whereas D and trimming were derived from the DNA. This sample has over 150,000 clones in its table, and approximately 91% of those were observed once. The ten largest clones add up to roughly 2.1% of the sample.

Sequenced input: peripheral blood. The sequence was collected from a man younger than 35 with acute or convalescent COVID-19. The sequence is built from TRBV6-4 and TRBJ1-2, and 7 bases in between align with TRBD1. Here the CDR3 is given as CASSPSGGHYGYTF. The DNA is TGTGCCAGCAGCCCCTCAGGGGGACACTATGGCTACACCTTC.